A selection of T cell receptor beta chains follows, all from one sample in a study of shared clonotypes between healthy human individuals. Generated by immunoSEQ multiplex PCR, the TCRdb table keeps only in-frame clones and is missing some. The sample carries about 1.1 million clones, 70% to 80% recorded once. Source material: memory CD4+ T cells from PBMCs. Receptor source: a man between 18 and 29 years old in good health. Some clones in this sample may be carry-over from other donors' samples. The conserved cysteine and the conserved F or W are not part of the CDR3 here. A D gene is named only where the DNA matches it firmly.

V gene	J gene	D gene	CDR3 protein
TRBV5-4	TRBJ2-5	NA	ASSFRQGQETQY
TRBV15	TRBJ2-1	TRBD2	ATGRDLFIGGTTPYNEQF
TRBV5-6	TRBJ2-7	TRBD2	ASSLVRLAEPYEQY
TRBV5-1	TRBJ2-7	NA	ASSPGGRVYEQY
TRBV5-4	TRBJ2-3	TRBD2	ASSIGRAWDTQY
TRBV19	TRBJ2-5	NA	ASSMTSGDQETQY
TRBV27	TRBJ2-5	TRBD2	ASRLAGVETQY
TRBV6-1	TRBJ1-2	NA	AGPYGYT
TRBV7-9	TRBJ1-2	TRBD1	ASSAGQGHGYT
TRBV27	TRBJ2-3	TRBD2	ASSLGGGLSTDTQY
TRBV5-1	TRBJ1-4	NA	ASSFAGGEKLF
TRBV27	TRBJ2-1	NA	ASSLTGYNEQF
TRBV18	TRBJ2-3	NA	ASSPLNSETDTQY
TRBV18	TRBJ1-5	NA	ASSPYQRQYSNQPQH
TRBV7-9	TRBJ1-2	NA	ASSPTTANYGYT
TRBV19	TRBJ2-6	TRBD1	ASSQDRGRRGANVLT
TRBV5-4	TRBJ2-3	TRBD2	ASSPGTSGSLVDTQY
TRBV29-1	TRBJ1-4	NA	SVEDIGLNEKLF
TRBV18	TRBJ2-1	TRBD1	ASSPGTGGVEQF
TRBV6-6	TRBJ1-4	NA	ASSLGSGAEKLF
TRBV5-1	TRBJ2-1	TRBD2	ASRPTSGSVRGEQF
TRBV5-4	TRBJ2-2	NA	ASSRTSPGELF
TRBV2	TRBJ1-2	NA	ASSEDGGGGYT
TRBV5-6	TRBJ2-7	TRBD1	ASSLVTTGVGEQY
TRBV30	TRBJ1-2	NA	AWNMGRSTPNYGYT
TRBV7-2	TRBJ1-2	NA	ASSLEPRGAGYGYT
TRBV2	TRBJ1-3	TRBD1	ATRQGNSGNTIY
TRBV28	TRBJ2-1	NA	ASSTPRFVSSYNEQF
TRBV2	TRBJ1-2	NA	ASSVGRPINYGYT
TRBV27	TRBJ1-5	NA	ASSFEGFNQPQH
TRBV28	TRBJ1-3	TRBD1	ASSPGQGVTIY
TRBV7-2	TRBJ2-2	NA	ASSAFQGVGELF